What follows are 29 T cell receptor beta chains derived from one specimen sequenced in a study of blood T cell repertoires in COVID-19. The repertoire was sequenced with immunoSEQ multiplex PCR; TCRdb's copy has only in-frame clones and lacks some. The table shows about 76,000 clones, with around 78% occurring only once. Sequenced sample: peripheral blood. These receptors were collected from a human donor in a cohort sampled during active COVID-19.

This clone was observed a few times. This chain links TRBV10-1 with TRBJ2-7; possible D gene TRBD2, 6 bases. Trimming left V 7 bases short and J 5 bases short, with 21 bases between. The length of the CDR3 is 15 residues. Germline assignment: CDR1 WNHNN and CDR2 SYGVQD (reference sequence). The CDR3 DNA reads TGCGCCAGCAAGATTGCCGGGGCGGGACCCCACGAGCAGTACTTC. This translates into CASKIAGAGPHEQYF.

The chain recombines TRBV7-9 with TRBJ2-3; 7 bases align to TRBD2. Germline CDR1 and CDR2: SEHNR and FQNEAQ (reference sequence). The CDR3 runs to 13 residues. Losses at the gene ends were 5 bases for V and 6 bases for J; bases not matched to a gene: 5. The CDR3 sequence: CASSPRGEDTQYF. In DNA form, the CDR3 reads TGTGCCAGCAGCCCCCGGGGGGAGGATACGCAGTATTTT.

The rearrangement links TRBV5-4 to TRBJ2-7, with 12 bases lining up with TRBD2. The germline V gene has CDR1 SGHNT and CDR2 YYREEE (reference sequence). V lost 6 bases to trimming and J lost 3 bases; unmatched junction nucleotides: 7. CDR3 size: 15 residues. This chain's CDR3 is CASTEGTSGLYEQYF. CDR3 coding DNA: TGTGCCAGCACCGAAGGGACTAGCGGGCTCTACGAGCAGTACTTC.

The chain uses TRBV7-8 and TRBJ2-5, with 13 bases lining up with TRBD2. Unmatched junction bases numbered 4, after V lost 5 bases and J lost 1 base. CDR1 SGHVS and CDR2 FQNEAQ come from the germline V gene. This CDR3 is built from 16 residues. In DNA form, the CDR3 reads TGTGCCAGCAGCCCCGGACTAGCGGGAGCCCAAGAGACCCAGTACTTC. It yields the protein CASSPGLAGAQETQYF.

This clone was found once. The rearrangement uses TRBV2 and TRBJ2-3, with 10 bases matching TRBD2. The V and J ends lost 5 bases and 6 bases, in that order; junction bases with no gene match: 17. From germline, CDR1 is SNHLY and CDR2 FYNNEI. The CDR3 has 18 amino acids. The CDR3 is CASSPYTSGIRGLDTQYF. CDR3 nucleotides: TGTGCCAGCAGTCCATACACTAGCGGGATACGTGGATTGGATACGCAGTATTTT.

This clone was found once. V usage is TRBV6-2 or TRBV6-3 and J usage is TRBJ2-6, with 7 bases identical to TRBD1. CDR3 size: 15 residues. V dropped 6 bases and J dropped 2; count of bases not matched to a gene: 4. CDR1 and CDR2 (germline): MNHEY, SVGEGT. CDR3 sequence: CASSPDRAGANVLTF. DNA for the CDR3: TGTGCCAGCAGCCCCGACAGGGCTGGGGCCAACGTCCTGACTTTC.

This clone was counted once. The CDR3 DNA reads as TGTGCCAGCAGTGATTCGGCAGAGCGAGTCGCAGATACGCAGTATTTT. Its protein is CASSDSAERVADTQYF. The V and J genes are TRBV2 and TRBJ2-3; D ambiguous. CDR3 length: 16 residues. CDR1 and CDR2 from the germline V gene are SNHLY and FYNNEI. Trimming took 3 bases from V and 4 from J, leaving 17 bases between them. Full variable domain (missing parts from reference TRBV2 and TRBJ2-3): EPEVTQTPSHQVTQMGQEVILRCVPISNHLYFYWYRQILGQKVEFLVSFYNNEISEKSEIFDDQFSVERPDGSNFTLKIRSTKLEDSAMYFCASSDSAERVADTQYFGPGTRLTVL.

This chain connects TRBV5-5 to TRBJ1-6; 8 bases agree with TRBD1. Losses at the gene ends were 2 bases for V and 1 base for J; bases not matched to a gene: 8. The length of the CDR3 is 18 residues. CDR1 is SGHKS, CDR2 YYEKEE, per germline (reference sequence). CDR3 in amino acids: CASSLEDRAQSYNSPLHF. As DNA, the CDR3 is TGTGCCAGCAGCTTAGAGGACAGGGCTCAATCCTATAATTCACCCCTCCACTTT.

CDR3 in amino acids: CASSLSQGPAEGAQHF. In nucleotides, the CDR3 is TGTGCCAGCAGTTTGAGTCAGGGGCCAGCAGAAGGAGCCCAGCATTTT. The chain joins TRBV28 to TRBJ1-5, with D possibly matching TRBD1 (6 bases). CDR3 length: 16 amino acids. Trimming left V 3 bases short and J 11 bases short, with 23 bases between. Looked up from germline, CDR1 is MDHEN and CDR2 is SYDVKM.

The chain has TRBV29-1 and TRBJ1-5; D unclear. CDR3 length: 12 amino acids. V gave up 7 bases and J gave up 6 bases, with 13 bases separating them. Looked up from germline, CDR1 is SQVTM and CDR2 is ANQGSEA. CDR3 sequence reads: CSAVGEGQPQHF. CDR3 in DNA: TGCAGCGCGGTGGGAGAGGGTCAGCCCCAGCATTTT.

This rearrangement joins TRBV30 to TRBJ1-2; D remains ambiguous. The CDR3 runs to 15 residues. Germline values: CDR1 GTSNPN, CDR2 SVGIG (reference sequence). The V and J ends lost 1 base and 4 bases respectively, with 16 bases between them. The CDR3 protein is CAWSESLTLSYGYTF. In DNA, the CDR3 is TGTGCCTGGAGTGAATCCCTTACTTTGAGCTATGGCTACACCTTC.

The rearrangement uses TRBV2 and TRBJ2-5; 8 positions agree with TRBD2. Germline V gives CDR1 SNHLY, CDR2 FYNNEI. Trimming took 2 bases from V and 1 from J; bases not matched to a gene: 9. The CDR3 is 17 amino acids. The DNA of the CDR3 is TGTGCCAGCAGTGAATCGGGCCTAGCGGGTTCCCAAGAGACCCAGTACTTC. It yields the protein CASSESGLAGSQETQYF. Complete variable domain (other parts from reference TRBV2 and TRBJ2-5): EPEVTQTPSHQVTQMGQEVILRCVPISNHLYFYWYRQILGQKVEFLVSFYNNEISEKSEIFDDQFSVERPDGSNFTLKIRSTKLEDSAMYFCASSESGLAGSQETQYFGPGTRLLVL.

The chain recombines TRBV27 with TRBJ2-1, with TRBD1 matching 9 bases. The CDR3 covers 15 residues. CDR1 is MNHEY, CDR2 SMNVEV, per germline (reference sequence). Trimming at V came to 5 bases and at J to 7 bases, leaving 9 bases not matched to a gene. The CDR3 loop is CASSAHRGLWNEQFF. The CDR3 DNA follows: TGTGCCAGCAGTGCCCACAGGGGGCTATGGAATGAGCAGTTCTTC.

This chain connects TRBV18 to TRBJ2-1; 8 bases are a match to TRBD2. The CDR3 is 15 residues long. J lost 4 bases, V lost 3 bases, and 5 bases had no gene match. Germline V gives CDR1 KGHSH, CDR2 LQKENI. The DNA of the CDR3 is TGTGCCAGCTCACCTGAACTAGCGGAATACAATGAGCAGTTCTTC. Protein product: CASSPELAEYNEQFF.

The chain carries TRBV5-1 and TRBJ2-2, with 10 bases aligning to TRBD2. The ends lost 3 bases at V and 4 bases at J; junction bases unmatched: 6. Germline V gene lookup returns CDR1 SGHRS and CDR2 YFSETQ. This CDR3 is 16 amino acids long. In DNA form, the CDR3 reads TGCGCCAGCAGCTCCACGGGACTAGCGAGCACCGGGGAGCTGTTTTTT. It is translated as CASSSTGLASTGELFF.

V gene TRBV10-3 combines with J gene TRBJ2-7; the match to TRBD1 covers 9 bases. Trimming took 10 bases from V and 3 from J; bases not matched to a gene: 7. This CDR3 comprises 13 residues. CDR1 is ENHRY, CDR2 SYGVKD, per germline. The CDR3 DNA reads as TGTGCCACGGCCCGGGACAGGGACTACGAGCAGTACTTC. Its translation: CATARDRDYEQYF.

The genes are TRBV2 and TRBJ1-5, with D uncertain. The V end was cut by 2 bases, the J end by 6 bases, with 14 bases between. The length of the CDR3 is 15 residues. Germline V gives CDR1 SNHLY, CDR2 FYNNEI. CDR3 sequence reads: CASSERSNTAQPQHF. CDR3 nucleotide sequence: TGTGCCAGCAGTGAAAGAAGTAACACCGCTCAGCCCCAGCATTTT.

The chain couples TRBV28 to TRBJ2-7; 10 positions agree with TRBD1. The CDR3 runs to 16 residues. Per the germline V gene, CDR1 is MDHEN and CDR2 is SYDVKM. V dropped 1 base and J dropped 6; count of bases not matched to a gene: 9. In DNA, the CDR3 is TGTGCCAGCAGTTTATTTCGGGGACAGGGGATAAGCGAGCAGTACTTC. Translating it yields CASSLFRGQGISEQYF.

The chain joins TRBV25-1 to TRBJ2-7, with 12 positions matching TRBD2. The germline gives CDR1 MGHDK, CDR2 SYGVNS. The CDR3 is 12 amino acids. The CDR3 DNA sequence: TGTGCGACTAGCGGGAGATTCTACGAGCAGTACTTC. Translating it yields CATSGRFYEQYF.

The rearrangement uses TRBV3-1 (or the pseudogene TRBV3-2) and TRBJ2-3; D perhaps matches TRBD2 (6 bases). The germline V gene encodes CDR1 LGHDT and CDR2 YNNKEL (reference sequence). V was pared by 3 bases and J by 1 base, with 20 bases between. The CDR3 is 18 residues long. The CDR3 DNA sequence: TGTGCCAGCAGCCATCTCACCACGACTAGTATCGGCACAGATACGCAGTATTTT. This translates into CASSHLTTTSIGTDTQYF.

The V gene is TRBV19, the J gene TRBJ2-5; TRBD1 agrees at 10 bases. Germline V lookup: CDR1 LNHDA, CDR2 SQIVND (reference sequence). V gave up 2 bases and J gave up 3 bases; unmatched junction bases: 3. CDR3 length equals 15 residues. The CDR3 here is CASSIIGTGEETQYF. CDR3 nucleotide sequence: TGTGCCAGTAGTATAATTGGGACAGGGGAAGAGACCCAGTACTTC.

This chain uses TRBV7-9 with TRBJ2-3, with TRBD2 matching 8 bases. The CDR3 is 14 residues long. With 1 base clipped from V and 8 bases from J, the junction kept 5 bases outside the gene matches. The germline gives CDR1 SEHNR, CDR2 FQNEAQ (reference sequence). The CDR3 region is CASSLELREGTQYF. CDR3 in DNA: TGTGCCAGCAGCTTAGAGTTACGGGAGGGTACGCAGTATTTT.

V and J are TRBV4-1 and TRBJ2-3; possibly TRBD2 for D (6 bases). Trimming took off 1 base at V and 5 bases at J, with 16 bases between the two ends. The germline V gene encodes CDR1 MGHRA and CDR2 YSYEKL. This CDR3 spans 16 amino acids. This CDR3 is CASSQGISGGEDTQYF. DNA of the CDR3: TGCGCCAGCAGCCAAGGGATTAGCGGTGGCGAAGATACGCAGTATTTT.

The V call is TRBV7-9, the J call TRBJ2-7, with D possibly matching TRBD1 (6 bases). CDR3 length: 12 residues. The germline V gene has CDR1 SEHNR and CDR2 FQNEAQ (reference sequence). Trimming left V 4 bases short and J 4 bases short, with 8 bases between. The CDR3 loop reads CASSSQGYEQYF. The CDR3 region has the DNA TGTGCCAGCAGCTCACAGGGTTACGAGCAGTACTTC.

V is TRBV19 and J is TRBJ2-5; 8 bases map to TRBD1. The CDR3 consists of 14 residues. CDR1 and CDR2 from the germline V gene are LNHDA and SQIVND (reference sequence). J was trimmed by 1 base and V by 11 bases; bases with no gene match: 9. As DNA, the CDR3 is TGTGCCTCATCTACAGGGGGAGGCCAAGAGACCCAGTACTTC. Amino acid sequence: CASSTGGGQETQYF.

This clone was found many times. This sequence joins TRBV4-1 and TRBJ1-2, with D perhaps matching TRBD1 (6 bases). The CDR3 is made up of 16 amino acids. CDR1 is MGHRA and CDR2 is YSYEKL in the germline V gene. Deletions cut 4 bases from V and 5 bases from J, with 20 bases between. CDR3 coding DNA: TGCGCCAGCAGCCGCGGAGAACAGGGCTTGGGGTATGGCTACACCTTC. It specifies CASSRGEQGLGYGYTF.

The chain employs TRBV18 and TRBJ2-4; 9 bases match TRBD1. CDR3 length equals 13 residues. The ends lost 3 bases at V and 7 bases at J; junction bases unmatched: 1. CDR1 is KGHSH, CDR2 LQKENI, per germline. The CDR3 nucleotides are TGTGCCAGCTCACCTGACAGGGGGAACATTCAGTACTTC. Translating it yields CASSPDRGNIQYF.

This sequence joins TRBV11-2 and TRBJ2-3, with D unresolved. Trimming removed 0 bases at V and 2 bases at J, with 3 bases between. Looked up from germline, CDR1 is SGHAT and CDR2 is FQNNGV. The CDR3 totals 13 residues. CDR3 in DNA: TGTGCCAGCAGCTTAGATCTCACAGATACGCAGTATTTT. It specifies CASSLDLTDTQYF.

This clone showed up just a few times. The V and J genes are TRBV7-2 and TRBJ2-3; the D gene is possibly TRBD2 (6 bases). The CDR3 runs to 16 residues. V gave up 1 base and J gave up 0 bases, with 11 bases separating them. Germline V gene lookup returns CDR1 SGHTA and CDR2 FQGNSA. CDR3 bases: TGTGCCAGCAGCTTAGTACCTAGCGTTAGCACAGATACGCAGTATTTT. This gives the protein CASSLVPSVSTDTQYF. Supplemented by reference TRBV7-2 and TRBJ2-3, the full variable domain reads GAGVSQSPSNKVTEKGKDVELRCDPISGHTALYWYRQSLGQGLEFLIYFQGNSAPDKSGLPSDRFSAERTGGSVSTLTIQRTQQEDSAVYLCASSLVPSVSTDTQYFGPGTRLTVL.